This entry concerns a single T cell receptor beta chain. Its matching antigen is unknown. This entry belongs to a study of T cell responses to AZD1222 COVID-19 vaccine. Study at large: Doses given second, at about 4 or about 12 weeks, were pooled. Study-wide findings and caveats: CD4 TCRs covered the whole spike, strongest at regions 160-218 and 743-854. A mostly white British donor set with more females was recruited, and clonal diversity was possibly underestimated.

The CDR3 covers 15 residues. From germline, CDR1 is LNHDA and CDR2 SQIVND (reference sequence). V gave up 0 bases and J gave up 4 bases; unmatched junction bases: 5. Libraries were prepared by immunoSEQ multiplex PCR; TCRdb keeps only in-frame clonotypes and omits some of them. Of some 150,000 clones listed, 80% to 95% are singletons. The TCR was taken from an adult in good health. This specimen was peripheral blood, taken on day 0 of AZD1222 vaccination. The gene calls are TRBV19 and TRBJ1-1, with 7 bases matching TRBD1. This chain's CDR3 is CASSIEGGIGTEAFF. In nucleotides, the CDR3 is TGTGCCAGTAGTATAGAAGGGGGCATCGGCACTGAAGCTTTCTTT. Combining the CDR3 with reference TRBV19 and TRBJ1-1 gives the whole variable domain DGGITQSPKYLFRKEGQNVTLSCEQNLNHDAMYWYRQDPGQGLRLIYYSQIVNDFQKGDIAEGYSVSREKKESFPLTVTSAQKNPTAFYLCASSIEGGIGTEAFFGQGTRLTVV.